What follows describes a single T cell receptor (beta chain). The CDR3 loop spans 15 amino acids. Germline lookup yields CDR1 MGHRA and CDR2 YSYEKL. J lost 2 bases, V lost 2 bases, and 6 bases had no gene match. Method: immunoSEQ multiplex PCR; TCRdb's copy keeps in-frame clones and lacks some. The sample contains around 80,000 clones, 90% to 95% of which appear only once. These data are taken from a study of T cell changes during pregnancy in multiple sclerosis. This TCR was sampled from a female donor in good health, enrolled as a control in a pregnancy study. The chain uses TRBV4-1 and TRBJ2-7; 7 positions agree with TRBD1. The material sequenced was peripheral blood, taken in the second trimester of pregnancy. The DNA for the CDR3 is TGCGCCAGCAGCCAAACAGGGGACCCTACCTACGAGCAGTACTTC. Its protein is CASSQTGDPTYEQYF.